The present T cell receptor (beta chain) was sequenced within a study of blood T cell dynamics during melanoma immunotherapy. Assay: immunoSEQ multiplex PCR; the TCRdb copy retains only in-frame clones and omits some. The data show 15,000 or so clones, about 94% seen once. The germline gives CDR1 LNHDA, CDR2 SQIVND (reference sequence). This CDR3 region has 17 residues. Indicated time point: week 3, after first cycle of checkpoint inhibitor. Blood was drawn before treatment and at week 3 after checkpoint blockade. Response was assessed by RECIST 1.1 at 12 weeks, except a couple of rapid progressors. V usage is TRBV19 and J usage is TRBJ2-5; 11 bases align to TRBD2. The J call is in doubt because the DNA end fits TRBJ2-7 better. Sample: effector memory CD8+ T cells from blood, taken from a patient treated with checkpoint blockade. The source of this sequence is a human donor with melanoma. The CDR3 loop reads CASSISGLAGGLYEQYF. CDR3 DNA: TGTGCCAGTAGTATCTCCGGGCTAGCGGGAGGTCTTTACGAGCAGTACTTC.